Shown below are 32 T cell receptor beta chains from a single sample sequenced in a study of cytomegalovirus exposure and HLA in healthy donors. The PCR made use of 60 Vbeta and 13 Jbeta primers. The data were produced by immunoSEQ multiplex PCR, yet TCRdb's version contains in-frame clones alone and is incomplete. The sample lists approximately 100,000 clones, about 79% occurring once. Specimen: PBMCs. The origin of the receptors is a human donor in good health.

This chain links TRBV6-1 with TRBJ2-7; D is possibly TRBD1 (5 bases). V was clipped by 4 bases and J by 7 bases, with 14 bases between them. This CDR3 has 13 amino acids. Germline assignment: CDR1 MNHNS and CDR2 SASEGT. CDR3 bases: TGTGCCAGCAGTGCGAAGGGGCGGAGAGAGCAGTACTTC. Its translation is CASSAKGRREQYF.

This chain uses TRBV2 with TRBJ2-5; 10 bases are shared with TRBD1. The V and J ends lost 5 bases and 4 bases, in that order; junction bases with no gene match: 4. The CDR3 consists of 14 residues. The germline gives CDR1 SNHLY, CDR2 FYNNEI. The CDR3 loop is CASSPDRGRETQYF. The CDR3, as DNA: TGTGCCAGCAGTCCGGACAGGGGGAGAGAGACCCAGTACTTC.

The rearrangement links TRBV9 to TRBJ2-3, with 8 bases matching TRBD2. This CDR3 has 16 amino acids. The junction had 6 bases not matched to a gene; V was cut back by 1 base and J by 2 bases. CDR1 and CDR2 from the germline V gene are SGDLS and YYNGEE. In nucleotides, the CDR3 is TGTGCCAGCAGCGTAAAGGCCGGGAGGGCCACAGATACGCAGTATTTT. Protein: CASSVKAGRATDTQYF.

About this clone: Distinct nucleotide sequences in the sample also encode this CDR3. V is TRBV9 and J is TRBJ1-6; D is unresolved. The CDR3 is 13 amino acids. CDR1 is SGDLS and CDR2 is YYNGEE in the germline V gene. V was shortened by 4 bases and J by 7 bases, with 9 bases between the two germline ends. CDR3 nucleotides: TGTGCCAGCAGCCCCGTGTTGAATTCACCCCTCCACTTT. This codes for CASSPVLNSPLHF.

This clone was seen only once. This chain links TRBV19 with TRBJ1-1, with TRBD1 identical over 7 bases. The CDR3 extends over 13 amino acids. V lost 2 bases, J lost 8 bases, and 5 bases stayed unmatched. Per the germline V gene, CDR1 is LNHDA and CDR2 is SQIVND (reference sequence). The CDR3 bases are TGTGCCAGTAGTATAAGGGACAGAGGAGAAGCTTTCTTT. The encoded protein is CASSIRDRGEAFF. Full variable domain (missing parts from reference TRBV19 and TRBJ1-1): DGGITQSPKYLFRKEGQNVTLSCEQNLNHDAMYWYRQDPGQGLRLIYYSQIVNDFQKGDIAEGYSVSREKKESFPLTVTSAQKNPTAFYLCASSIRDRGEAFFGQGTRLTVV.

This chain connects TRBV13 to TRBJ1-6; 8 positions match TRBD1. The CDR3 runs to 16 residues. V shed 1 base, J shed 9 bases, and the junction held 8 bases outside the gene matches. CDR1 is PRHDT, CDR2 FYEKMQ, per germline (reference sequence). CDR3 in amino acids: CASSLALRTGISPLHF. In DNA, the CDR3 is TGTGCCAGCAGCTTAGCCCTAAGGACAGGGATTTCACCCCTCCACTTT.

V is TRBV7-9 and J is TRBJ2-7; maybe TRBD2 (5 bases). Between the trimmed V and J ends, which lost 2 bases and 0 bases, there was a span of 11 bases. This CDR3 has 15 residues. Germline V gene sequence: CDR1 SEHNR, CDR2 FQNEAQ (reference sequence). The CDR3 DNA sequence: TGTGCCAGCAGCTTAACGGACTCGTCCTCCTACGAGCAGTACTTC. This codes for CASSLTDSSSYEQYF.

The V gene is TRBV27, the J gene TRBJ1-6; possible D gene TRBD1, 5 bases. Trimming took off 3 bases at V and 10 bases at J, with 25 bases between the two ends. Germline CDR1 MNHEY, CDR2 SMNVEV (reference sequence). The CDR3 contains 18 residues. The CDR3 nucleotides read TGTGCCAGCAGTTTCATCTTCTATCCCGGGACTAGGGAGTCACCCCTCCACTTT. It translates to CASSFIFYPGTRESPLHF.

The chain has TRBV10-2 and TRBJ2-2; 7 bases agree with TRBD1. V gave up 2 bases and J gave up 6 bases; unmatched junction bases: 6. Germline values: CDR1 WSHSY, CDR2 SAAADI. The CDR3 sequence is 15 residues long. DNA for the CDR3: TGCGCCAGCAGTGAGGGGGGACAGCTCCCCGGGGAGCTGTTTTTT. Amino acids: CASSEGGQLPGELFF.

This clone has more than one count but fewer than ten. The chain's CDR3 is CASSTGLAWSYNEQFF. The CDR3 nucleotides read TGTGCCAGCAGCACGGGACTAGCATGGTCCTACAATGAGCAGTTCTTC. The chain employs TRBV6-6 and TRBJ2-1, with 9 nucleotides matching TRBD2. This CDR3 has 16 amino acids. Looked up from germline, CDR1 is MNHNY and CDR2 is SVGAGI (reference sequence). The ends lost 6 bases at V and 1 base at J; junction bases unmatched: 7.

The chain carries TRBV5-4 and TRBJ1-2; possibly TRBD1 for D (5 bases). V lost 4 bases and J lost 4, with 14 bases in between. This CDR3 comprises 14 residues. Germline CDR1 reads SGHNT; CDR2 reads YYREEE (reference sequence). The CDR3 region has the DNA TGTGCCAGCAGCCCAGGGTATAACTCCTATGGCTACACCTTC. Translating it yields CASSPGYNSYGYTF.

V and J are TRBV29-1 and TRBJ1-1; D unresolved. This CDR3 has 13 amino acids. V dropped 7 bases and J dropped 1 base, with 13 bases sitting between them. Germline V CDR1 and CDR2: SQVTM, ANQGSEA. The CDR3 region is CSATPTPNTEAFF. The CDR3, as DNA: TGCAGCGCCACTCCGACACCGAACACTGAAGCTTTCTTT.

V usage is TRBV28 and J usage is TRBJ1-5; 9 bases fit TRBD1. This CDR3 is 17 amino acids long. CDR1 is MDHEN and CDR2 is SYDVKM in the germline V gene. Germline trimming cut 4 bases from V and 3 bases from J; bases unmatched to any gene: 10. The DNA of the CDR3 is TGTGCCAGCAGTTCGGGGGACAGGGACTTTGCCAATCAGCCCCAGCATTTT. Translation: CASSSGDRDFANQPQHF.

The rearrangement links TRBV6-1 to TRBJ2-5, with D possibly being TRBD2 (7 bases). CDR1 is MNHNS, CDR2 SASEGT, per germline. The CDR3 is made up of 17 amino acids. V lost 0 bases to trimming and J lost 5 bases, with 19 bases between them. The CDR3 DNA sequence: TGTGCCAGCAGTGAAGCTGGTGGGGGGGGGCGTGGGGAGACCCAGTACTTC. Translating it yields CASSEAGGGGRGETQYF.

This chain links TRBV6-1 with TRBJ1-1, with unresolved D. Germline assignment: CDR1 MNHNS and CDR2 SASEGT. Trimming shortened V by 7 bases and J by 0 bases, and 15 bases separated the two germline ends. The CDR3 spans 15 residues. This CDR3 reads CASNLVVAMNTEAFF. CDR3 nucleotide sequence: TGTGCCAGCAATCTCGTCGTGGCAATGAACACTGAAGCTTTCTTT.

The chain joins TRBV4-3 to TRBJ2-7, with 8 bases lining up with TRBD1. This CDR3 has 15 amino acids. With 1 base clipped from V and 2 bases from J, the junction kept 4 bases outside the gene matches. Germline V gene lookup returns CDR1 LGHNA and CDR2 YSLEER. As DNA, the CDR3 is TGCGCCAGCAGCCAAGCAACAGGGGGAACCTACGAGCAGTACTTC. As protein: CASSQATGGTYEQYF.

The chain carries TRBV28 and TRBJ2-5; a possible D gene is TRBD2 (5 bases). Germline V gives CDR1 MDHEN, CDR2 SYDVKM. V was clipped by 6 bases and J by 1 base, with 9 bases between them. There are 13 residues in the CDR3. The CDR3 protein is CASSSGSQETQYF. The CDR3 coding sequence is TGTGCCAGCAGCTCGGGGTCCCAAGAGACCCAGTACTTC.

This clone was recorded once. The rearrangement uses TRBV5-1 and TRBJ2-1; the D gene is possibly TRBD2 (6 bases). The V gene lost 4 bases and the J gene lost 15 bases, with 14 bases spanning the gap. Germline V gene data show CDR1 as SGHRS and CDR2 as YFSETQ. This CDR3 is built from 11 residues. The CDR3 region is CASSDVTRRFF. CDR3 nucleotides: TGCGCCAGCAGCGACGTGACTAGGCGGTTCTTC.

This clone was observed a single time. This chain links TRBV28 with TRBJ2-5; maybe TRBD2 (6 bases). CDR3 length equals 13 residues. V was shortened by 6 bases and J by 3 bases, with 11 bases between the two germline ends. Germline CDR1 MDHEN, CDR2 SYDVKM. The CDR3 reads CASRPGGKETQYF. Here the CDR3 DNA reads TGTGCCAGCAGGCCTGGGGGGAAAGAGACCCAGTACTTC.

V and J are TRBV7-9 and TRBJ2-1; D is undetermined. This CDR3 contains 14 residues. V was shortened by 3 bases and J by 2 bases, with 8 bases between the two germline ends. CDR1 SEHNR and CDR2 FQNEAQ come from the germline V gene (reference sequence). The CDR3 DNA is TGTGCCAGCAGCTTGAGACTGGCCTACAATGAGCAGTTCTTC. This translates into CASSLRLAYNEQFF.

The DNA for the CDR3 is TGTGCCAGCAGTTCTCATAGCGGGAGGCGGAACGAGCAGTACTTC. Translating gives CASSSHSGRRNEQYF. This sequence joins TRBV27 and TRBJ2-7; 10 bases match TRBD2. This CDR3 region has 15 residues. With 4 bases clipped from V and 5 bases from J, the junction kept 8 bases outside the gene matches. CDR1 is MNHEY, CDR2 SMNVEV, per germline (reference sequence).

This clone was counted a few times. The chain couples TRBV11-2 to TRBJ2-7, with unresolved D. The CDR3 consists of 12 residues. Germline V lookup: CDR1 SGHAT, CDR2 FQNNGV. Between the trimmed V and J ends, which lost 5 bases and 6 bases, there was a span of 11 bases. The CDR3 region has the DNA TGTGCCAGCAGCCCGACTTTCGCCGAGCAGTACTTC. Translation: CASSPTFAEQYF.

The gene calls are TRBV5-4 and TRBJ2-5, with TRBD1 identical over 9 bases. Trimming at V came to 4 bases and at J to 6 bases, leaving 7 bases not matched to a gene. CDR1 SGHNT and CDR2 YYREEE come from the germline V gene (reference sequence). The CDR3 length is 14 residues. CDR3 loop: CASSAGTGKKTQYF. In nucleotides, the CDR3 is TGTGCCAGCAGCGCAGGGACAGGGAAGAAGACCCAGTACTTC.

The chain uses TRBV6-5 and TRBJ1-1; TRBD1 is a possible D gene (6 bases). Germline V lookup: CDR1 MNHEY, CDR2 SVGAGI. V was clipped by 10 bases and J by 5 bases, with 17 bases between them. This CDR3 is built from 13 residues. The CDR3 coding sequence is TGTGCCACCTCTGGCGGGGGGCAAACTGAAGCTTTCTTT. Protein sequence: CATSGGGQTEAFF.

This clone appeared a single time. This rearrangement joins TRBV28 to TRBJ1-2, with D unclear. Germline CDR1 MDHEN, CDR2 SYDVKM. The CDR3 is made up of 14 amino acids. Written as DNA, the CDR3 is TGTGTTTCACGAGGAGGGAAAACCTCCTATGGCTACACCTTC. It translates to CVSRGGKTSYGYTF.

This chain uses TRBV9 with TRBJ1-5, with D uncertain. The CDR3 covers 13 residues. CDR1 and CDR2 from the germline V gene are SGDLS and YYNGEE. V lost 0 bases to trimming and J lost 5 bases, with 6 bases between them. The CDR3 region has the DNA TGTGCCAGCAGCGTAGCTTTAGATCAGCCCCAGCATTTT. Amino acids: CASSVALDQPQHF.

The chain has TRBV19 and TRBJ1-1; 9 nucleotides line up with TRBD1. Germline CDR1 reads LNHDA; CDR2 reads SQIVND (reference sequence). The trim removed 10 bases at V and 0 bases at J, leaving 15 bases unmatched. CDR3 length: 17 amino acids. This chain's CDR3 is CATGQGRGGSMNTEAFF. The CDR3 bases are TGTGCCACAGGACAGGGGCGAGGGGGGAGCATGAACACTGAAGCTTTCTTT.

This chain links TRBV7-3 with TRBJ1-1, with 8 bases identical to TRBD1. CDR1 and CDR2 from the germline V gene are SGHTA and FQGTGA. This CDR3 region has 15 residues. V was pared by 5 bases and J by 0 bases, with 5 bases of the junction left unmatched. CDR3 sequence reads: CASSQTTGVNTEAFF. CDR3 DNA sequence: TGTGCCAGCAGCCAAACGACAGGGGTGAACACTGAAGCTTTCTTT.

This clone was seen more than once but under ten times. The junction does not match germline at one end; this may be a read error. The rearrangement joins TRBV7-9 to TRBJ1-1, with 10 bases fitting TRBD1. The CDR3 runs 16 residues. Looked up from germline, CDR1 is SEHNR and CDR2 is FQNEAQ (reference sequence). The DNA for the CDR3 is TGTTCCAGCAGTCGTCCGGGACAGGGGCTGAACACTGAAGCTTTCTTT. Encoded protein: CSSSRPGQGLNTEAFF. Looking up the rest from reference TRBV7-9 and TRBJ1-1 gives the full variable domain: DTGVSQNPRHKITKRGQNVTFRCDPISEHNRLYWYRQTLGQGPEFLTYFQNEAQLEKSRLLSDRFSAERPKGSFSTLEIQRTEQGDSAMYLCSSSRPGQGLNTEAFFGQGTRLTVV.

The J gene is TRBJ1-2, the V gene TRBV28; D gene ambiguous. V was shortened by 8 bases and J by 8 bases, with 18 bases between the two germline ends. The CDR3 contains 13 residues. Germline V gene sequence: CDR1 MDHEN, CDR2 SYDVKM. The DNA for the CDR3 is TGTGCCAGCGCAAGAGAGGAAGAGCGGGGCTACACCTTC. Encoded protein: CASAREEERGYTF.

The rearrangement links TRBV15 to TRBJ2-1; unclear D gene. Germline V gene lookup returns CDR1 LNHNV and CDR2 YYDKDF (reference sequence). CDR3 length: 14 amino acids. Trimming took off 1 base at V and 6 bases at J, with 10 bases between the two ends. The CDR3: CATSRAQATNEQFF. The CDR3 DNA reads TGTGCCACCAGCAGAGCCCAGGCTACCAATGAGCAGTTCTTC.

This clone has a single count. The J gene is TRBJ1-4, the V gene TRBV7-9; 7 positions agree with TRBD1. The germline CDR1 and CDR2 sequences are SEHNR and FQNEAQ (reference sequence). V lost 5 bases to trimming and J lost 5 bases; unmatched junction nucleotides: 8. The CDR3 is 15 amino acids. The DNA for the CDR3 is TGTGCCAGCAGCCTCACCGGGACAGAGAATGAAAAACTGTTTTTT. This translates into CASSLTGTENEKLFF. The full variable domain, completed using reference TRBV7-9 and TRBJ1-4, is DTGVSQNPRHKITKRGQNVTFRCDPISEHNRLYWYRQTLGQGPEFLTYFQNEAQLEKSRLLSDRFSAERPKGSFSTLEIQRTEQGDSAMYLCASSLTGTENEKLFFGSGTQLSVL.